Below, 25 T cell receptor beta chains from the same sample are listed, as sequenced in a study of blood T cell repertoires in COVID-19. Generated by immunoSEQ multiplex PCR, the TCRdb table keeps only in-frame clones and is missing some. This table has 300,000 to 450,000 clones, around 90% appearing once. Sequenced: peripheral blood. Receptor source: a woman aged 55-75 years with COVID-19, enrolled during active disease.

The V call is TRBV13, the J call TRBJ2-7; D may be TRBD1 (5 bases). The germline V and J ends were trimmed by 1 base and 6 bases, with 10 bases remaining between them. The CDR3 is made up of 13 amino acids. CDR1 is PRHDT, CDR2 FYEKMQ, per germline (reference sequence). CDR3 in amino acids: CASSLVLGVEQYF. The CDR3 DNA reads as TGTGCCAGCAGCTTAGTTTTAGGGGTCGAGCAGTACTTC.

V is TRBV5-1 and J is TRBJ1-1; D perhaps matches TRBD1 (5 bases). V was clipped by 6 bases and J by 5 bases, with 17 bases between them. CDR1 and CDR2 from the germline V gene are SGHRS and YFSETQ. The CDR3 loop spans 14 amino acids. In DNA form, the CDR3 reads TGCGCCAGCACCCCTCGGGAGGGGTTGACTGAAGCTTTCTTT. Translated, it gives CASTPREGLTEAFF. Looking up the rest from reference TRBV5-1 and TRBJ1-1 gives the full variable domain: KAGVTQTPRYLIKTRGQQVTLSCSPISGHRSVSWYQQTPGQGLQFLFEYFSETQRNKGNFPGRFSGRQFSNSRSEMNVSTLELGDSALYLCASTPREGLTEAFFGQGTRLTVV.

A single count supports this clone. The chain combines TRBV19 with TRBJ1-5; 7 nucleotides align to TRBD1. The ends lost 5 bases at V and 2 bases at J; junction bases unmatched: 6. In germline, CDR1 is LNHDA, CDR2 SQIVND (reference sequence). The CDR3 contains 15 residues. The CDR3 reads CASSGDSLGNQPQHF. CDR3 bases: TGTGCCAGTAGTGGGGACAGTCTCGGCAATCAGCCCCAGCATTTT.

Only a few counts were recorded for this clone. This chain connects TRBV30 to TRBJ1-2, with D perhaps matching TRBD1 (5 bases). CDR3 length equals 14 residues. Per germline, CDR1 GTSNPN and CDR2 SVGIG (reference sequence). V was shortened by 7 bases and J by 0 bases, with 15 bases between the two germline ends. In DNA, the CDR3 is TGTGCCTCAAAAGTGGACATATCTAACTATGGCTACACCTTC. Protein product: CASKVDISNYGYTF.

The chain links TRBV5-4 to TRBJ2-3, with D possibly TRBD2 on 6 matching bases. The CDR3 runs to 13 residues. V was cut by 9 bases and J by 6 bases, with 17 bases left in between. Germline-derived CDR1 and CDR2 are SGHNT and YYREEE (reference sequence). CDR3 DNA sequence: TGTGCCATTAAGGAGGGTACTAGGGATACGCAGTATTTT. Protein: CAIKEGTRDTQYF.

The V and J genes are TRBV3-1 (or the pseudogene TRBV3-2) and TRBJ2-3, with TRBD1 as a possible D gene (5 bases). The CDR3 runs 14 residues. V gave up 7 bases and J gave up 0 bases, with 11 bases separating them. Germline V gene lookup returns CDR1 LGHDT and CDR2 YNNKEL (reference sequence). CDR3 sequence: CASKLGQSTDTQYF. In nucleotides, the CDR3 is TGTGCCAGCAAACTGGGGCAGAGCACAGATACGCAGTATTTT.

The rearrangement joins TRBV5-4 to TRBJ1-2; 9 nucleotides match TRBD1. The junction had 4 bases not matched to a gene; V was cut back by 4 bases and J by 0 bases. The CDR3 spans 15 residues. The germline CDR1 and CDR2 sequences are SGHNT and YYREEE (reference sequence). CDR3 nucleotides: TGTGCCAGCAGCAAGGGGACAGGGCCTAACTATGGCTACACCTTC. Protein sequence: CASSKGTGPNYGYTF.

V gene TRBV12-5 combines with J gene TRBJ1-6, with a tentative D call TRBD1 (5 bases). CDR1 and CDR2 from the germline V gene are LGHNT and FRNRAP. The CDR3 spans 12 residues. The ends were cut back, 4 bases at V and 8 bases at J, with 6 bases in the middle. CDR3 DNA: TGTGCTAGTGGTTGGGGGGATTCACCCCTCCACTTT. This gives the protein CASGWGDSPLHF.

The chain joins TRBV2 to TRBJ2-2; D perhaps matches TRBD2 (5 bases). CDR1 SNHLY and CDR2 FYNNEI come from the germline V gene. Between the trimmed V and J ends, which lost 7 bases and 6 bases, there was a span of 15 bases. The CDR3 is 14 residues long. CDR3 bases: TGTGCCAGCACCATGAGTGAGGGTCCCGGGGAGCTGTTTTTT. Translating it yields CASTMSEGPGELFF.

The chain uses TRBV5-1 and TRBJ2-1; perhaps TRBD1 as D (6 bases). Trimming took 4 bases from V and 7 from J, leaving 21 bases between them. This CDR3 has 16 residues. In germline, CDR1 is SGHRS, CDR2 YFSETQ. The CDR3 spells CASSPVRDTARNEQFF. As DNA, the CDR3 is TGCGCCAGCAGCCCGGTTCGGGACACGGCTCGGAATGAGCAGTTCTTC. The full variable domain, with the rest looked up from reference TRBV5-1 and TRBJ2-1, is KAGVTQTPRYLIKTRGQQVTLSCSPISGHRSVSWYQQTPGQGLQFLFEYFSETQRNKGNFPGRFSGRQFSNSRSEMNVSTLELGDSALYLCASSPVRDTARNEQFFGPGTRLTVL.

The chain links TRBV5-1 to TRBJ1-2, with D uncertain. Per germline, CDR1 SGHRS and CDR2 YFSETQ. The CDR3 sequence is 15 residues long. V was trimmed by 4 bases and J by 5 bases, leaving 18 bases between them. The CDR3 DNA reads TGCGCCAGCAGCCCCCCGACTGCGTTTGGTTATGGCTACACCTTC. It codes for CASSPPTAFGYGYTF.

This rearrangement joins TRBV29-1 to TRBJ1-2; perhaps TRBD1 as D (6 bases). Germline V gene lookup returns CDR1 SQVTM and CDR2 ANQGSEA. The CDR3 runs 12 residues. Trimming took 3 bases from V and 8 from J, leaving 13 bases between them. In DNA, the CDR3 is TGCAGCGTTGAGAAATCAGGGGTGGGCTACACCTTC. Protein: CSVEKSGVGYTF. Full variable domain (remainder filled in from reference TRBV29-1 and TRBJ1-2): SAVISQKPSRDICQRGTSLTIQCQVDSQVTMMFWYRQQPGQSLTLIATANQGSEATYESGFVIDKFPISRPNLTFSTLTVSNMSPEDSSIYLCSVEKSGVGYTFGSGTRLTVV.

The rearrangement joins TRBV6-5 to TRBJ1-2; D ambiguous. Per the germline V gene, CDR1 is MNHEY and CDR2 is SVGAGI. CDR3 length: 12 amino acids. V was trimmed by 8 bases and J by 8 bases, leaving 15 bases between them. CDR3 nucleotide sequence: TGTGCCAGCCGCCTAAGCTCGGGGGGCTACACCTTC. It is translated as CASRLSSGGYTF.

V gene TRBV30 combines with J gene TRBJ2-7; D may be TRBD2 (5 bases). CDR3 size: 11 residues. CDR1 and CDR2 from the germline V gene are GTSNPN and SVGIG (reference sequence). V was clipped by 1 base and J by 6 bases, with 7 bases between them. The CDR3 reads CAWSAAGEQYF. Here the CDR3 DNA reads TGTGCCTGGAGTGCCGCGGGCGAGCAGTACTTC.

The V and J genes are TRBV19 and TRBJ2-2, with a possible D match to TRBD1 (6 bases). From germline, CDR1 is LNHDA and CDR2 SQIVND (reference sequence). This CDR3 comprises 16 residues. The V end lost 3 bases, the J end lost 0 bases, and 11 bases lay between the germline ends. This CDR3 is CASSIPRTANTGELFF. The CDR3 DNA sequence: TGTGCCAGTAGTATCCCAAGGACAGCGAACACCGGGGAGCTGTTTTTT.

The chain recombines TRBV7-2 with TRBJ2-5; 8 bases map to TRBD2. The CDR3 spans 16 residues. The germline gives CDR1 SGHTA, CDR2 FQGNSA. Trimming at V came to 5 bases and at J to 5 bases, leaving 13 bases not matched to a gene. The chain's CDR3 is CASSLGGAGGLETQYF. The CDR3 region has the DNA TGTGCCAGCAGCCTGGGGGGTGCGGGGGGCCTCGAGACCCAGTACTTC.

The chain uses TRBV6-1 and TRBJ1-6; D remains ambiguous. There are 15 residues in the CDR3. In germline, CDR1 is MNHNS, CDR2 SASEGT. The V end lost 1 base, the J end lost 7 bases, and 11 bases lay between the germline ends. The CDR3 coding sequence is TGTGCCAGCAGTGAAGACAACAGAAGAAATTCACCCCTCCACTTT. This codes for CASSEDNRRNSPLHF.

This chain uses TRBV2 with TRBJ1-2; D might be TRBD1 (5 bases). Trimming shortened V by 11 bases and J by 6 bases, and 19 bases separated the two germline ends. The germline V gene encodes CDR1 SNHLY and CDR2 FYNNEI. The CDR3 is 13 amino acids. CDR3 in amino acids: CAVPAGKGNGYTF. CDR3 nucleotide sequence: TGTGCCGTACCGGCAGGGAAAGGAAATGGCTACACCTTC. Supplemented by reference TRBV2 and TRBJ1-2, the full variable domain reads EPEVTQTPSHQVTQMGQEVILRCVPISNHLYFYWYRQILGQKVEFLVSFYNNEISEKSEIFDDQFSVERPDGSNFTLKIRSTKLEDSAMYFCAVPAGKGNGYTFGSGTRLTVV.

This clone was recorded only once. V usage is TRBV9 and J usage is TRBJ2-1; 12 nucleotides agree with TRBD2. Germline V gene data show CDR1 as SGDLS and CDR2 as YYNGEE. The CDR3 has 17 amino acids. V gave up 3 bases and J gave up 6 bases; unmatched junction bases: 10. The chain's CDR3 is CASSASLAGGPVNEQFF. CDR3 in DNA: TGTGCCAGCAGCGCCTCCCTAGCGGGGGGGCCAGTCAATGAGCAGTTCTTC.

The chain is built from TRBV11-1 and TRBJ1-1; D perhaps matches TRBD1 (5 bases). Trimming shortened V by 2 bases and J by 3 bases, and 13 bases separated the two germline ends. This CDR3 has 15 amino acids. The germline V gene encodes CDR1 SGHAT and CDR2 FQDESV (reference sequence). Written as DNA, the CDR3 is TGTGCCAGCAGCTTACCGGGGGTATGGGACACTGAAGCTTTCTTT. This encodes CASSLPGVWDTEAFF.

CDR3 coding DNA: TGTGCCAGCAGTTACTCGAACAGGGTTTATGGTGGCTACACCTTC. It codes for CASSYSNRVYGGYTF. V gene TRBV6-5 combines with J gene TRBJ1-2; a weak D match, TRBD1 (6 bases). The CDR3 contains 15 residues. Trimming took 0 bases from V and 7 from J, leaving 15 bases between them. Germline assignment: CDR1 MNHEY and CDR2 SVGAGI.

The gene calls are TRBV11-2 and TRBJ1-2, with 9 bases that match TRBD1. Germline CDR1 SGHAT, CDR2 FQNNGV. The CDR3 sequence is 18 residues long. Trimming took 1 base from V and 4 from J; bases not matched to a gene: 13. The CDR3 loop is CASSLAPPTGGSSYGYTF. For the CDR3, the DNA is TGTGCCAGCAGCTTAGCCCCCCCTACAGGGGGCTCCTCCTATGGCTACACCTTC.

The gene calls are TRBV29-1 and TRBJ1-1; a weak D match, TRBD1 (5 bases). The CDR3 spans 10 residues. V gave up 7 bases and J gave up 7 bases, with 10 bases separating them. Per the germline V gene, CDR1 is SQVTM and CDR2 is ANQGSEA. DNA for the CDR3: TGCAGCGGGGTCGACAGTGAAGCTTTCTTT. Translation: CSGVDSEAFF.

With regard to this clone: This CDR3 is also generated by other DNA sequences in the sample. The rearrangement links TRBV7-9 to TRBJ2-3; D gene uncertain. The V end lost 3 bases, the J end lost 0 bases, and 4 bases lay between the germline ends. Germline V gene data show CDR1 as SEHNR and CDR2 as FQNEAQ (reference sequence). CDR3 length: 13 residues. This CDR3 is CASSFSSTDTQYF. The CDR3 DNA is TGTGCCAGCAGCTTTAGTAGCACAGATACGCAGTATTTT.

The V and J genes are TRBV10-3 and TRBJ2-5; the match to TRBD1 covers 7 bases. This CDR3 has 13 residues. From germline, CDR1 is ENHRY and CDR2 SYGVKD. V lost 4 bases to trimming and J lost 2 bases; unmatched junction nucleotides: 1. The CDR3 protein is CAISGGQQETQYF. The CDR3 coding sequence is TGTGCCATCAGTGGGGGACAGCAAGAGACCCAGTACTTC.